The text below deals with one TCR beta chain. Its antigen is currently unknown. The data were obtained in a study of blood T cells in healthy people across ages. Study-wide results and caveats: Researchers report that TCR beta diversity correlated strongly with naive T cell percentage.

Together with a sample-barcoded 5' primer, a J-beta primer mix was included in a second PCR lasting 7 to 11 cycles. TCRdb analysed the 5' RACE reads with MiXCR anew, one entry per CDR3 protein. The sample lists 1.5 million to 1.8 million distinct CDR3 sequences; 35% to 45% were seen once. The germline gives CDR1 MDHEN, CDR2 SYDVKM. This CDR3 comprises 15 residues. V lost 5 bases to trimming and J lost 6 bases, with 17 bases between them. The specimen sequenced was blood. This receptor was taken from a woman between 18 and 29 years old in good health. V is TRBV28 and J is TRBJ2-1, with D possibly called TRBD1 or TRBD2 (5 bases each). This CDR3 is CASSTAGRGANEQFF. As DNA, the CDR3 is TGTGCCAGCAGTACGGCAGGGAGAGGGGCCAATGAGCAGTTCTTC.